This T cell receptor (beta chain) was retrieved from a study of blood T cell repertoires in COVID-19. Original methodology: Amplification from reference gene primers served as the basis for estimated nucleated cell counts. The repertoire was sequenced with immunoSEQ multiplex PCR; TCRdb's copy has only in-frame clones and lacks some. V and J calls and clone size are given by that table; D and trimming were obtained from the DNA. The table has about 96,000 clones, 70% to 90% seen once. The length of the CDR3 is 15 residues. J gave up 1 base and V 6 bases, and 2 bases lay outside the gene matches. The germline CDR1 and CDR2 sequences are SNHLY and FYNNEI.

Sequenced material: peripheral blood. This receptor was obtained from a human donor with COVID-19, enrolled during active disease. The donor label of this sample is uncertain. The chain employs TRBV2 and TRBJ2-1; 11 positions agree with TRBD2. CDR3 protein: CASRWTSGSYNEQFF. The CDR3 DNA is TGTGCCAGCAGGTGGACTAGCGGGTCCTACAATGAGCAGTTCTTC.